The 23 T cell receptor beta chains in this list originate from one sample, sequenced in a study of long-term antiretroviral therapy in people with HIV. At the survey level, the v3.0 immunoSEQ assay was run. The protocol was immunoSEQ multiplex PCR, while the TCRdb copy is restricted to in-frame clones and leaves out a portion. The sample has roughly 40,000 clones, 86% seen once. Material: unsorted PBMCs, obtained 1.2 years after starting antiretroviral therapy. These receptors were obtained from a woman between 50 and 59 years old with HIV.

The V call is TRBV5-8, the J call TRBJ2-7; TRBD2 matches at 10 bases. After removal of 3 bases from V and 3 bases from J, the junction contained 6 bases not matched to a gene. CDR3 length: 15 residues. The V gene's germline CDR1 is SGHTS and CDR2 YDEGEE. The CDR3 DNA sequence: TGTGCCAGCAGCTCGTACCTAGCGGGGGACTACGAGCAGTACTTC. Its protein is CASSSYLAGDYEQYF.

The chain is built from TRBV15 and TRBJ1-5; no reliable D call. The germline V gene encodes CDR1 LNHNV and CDR2 YYDKDF (reference sequence). V lost 1 base and J 5 bases, leaving 12 bases between the germline ends. The CDR3 is 15 residues long. The CDR3 region has the DNA TGTGCCACCAGCAGAGGCGAGCACCTCTATCAGCCCCAGCATTTT. Amino acids: CATSRGEHLYQPQHF.

The genes are TRBV7-9 and TRBJ2-1; no reliable D call. This CDR3 contains 14 residues. V lost 5 bases and J lost 3, with 11 bases in between. Germline V gene data show CDR1 as SEHNR and CDR2 as FQNEAQ (reference sequence). The CDR3 DNA sequence: TGTGCCAGCAGCACTCCAGGCCACTACAATGAGCAGTTCTTC. This codes for CASSTPGHYNEQFF.

This chain connects TRBV19 to TRBJ2-5; 10 nucleotides align to TRBD1. V was clipped by 5 bases and J by 4 bases; unmatched bases: 1. The CDR3 loop spans 13 amino acids. Germline V gene data show CDR1 as LNHDA and CDR2 as SQIVND (reference sequence). CDR3 sequence reads: CASSRTGGETQYF. CDR3 nucleotide sequence: TGTGCCAGTAGTCGGACAGGGGGAGAGACCCAGTACTTC.

The chain has TRBV6-6 and TRBJ2-5; D unresolved. Trimming shortened V by 2 bases and J by 5 bases, and 6 bases separated the two germline ends. This CDR3 spans 12 amino acids. The germline V gene has CDR1 MNHNY and CDR2 SVGAGI (reference sequence). CDR3 in amino acids: CASSYASETQYF. CDR3 nucleotides: TGTGCCAGCAGTTACGCTTCGGAGACCCAGTACTTC.

This clone was seen a few times. J is TRBJ1-6 and V is TRBV5-4; 9 positions agree with TRBD1. Unmatched junction bases numbered 6, after V lost 4 bases and J lost 7 bases. Germline V gene data show CDR1 as SGHNT and CDR2 as YYREEE (reference sequence). This CDR3 is 15 amino acids long. The CDR3 nucleotides read TGTGCCAGCAGCACCTGGACAGGGGCCAATTCACCCCTCCACTTT. It is translated as CASSTWTGANSPLHF.

The chain is built from TRBV19 and TRBJ1-5; D may be TRBD1 (5 bases). V shed 7 bases and J shed 4 bases, with 17 bases lying between them. Germline assignment: CDR1 LNHDA and CDR2 SQIVND (reference sequence). This CDR3 region has 15 residues. Here the CDR3 DNA reads TGTGCCAGTACCCCCGGGACGCTATGGAATCAGCCCCAGCATTTT. Translated, it gives CASTPGTLWNQPQHF.

This clone was counted once. This chain uses TRBV4-1 with TRBJ2-5, with TRBD2 matching over 14 bases. V gave up 5 bases and J gave up 5 bases; unmatched junction bases: 7. The CDR3 is made up of 16 amino acids. Germline lookup yields CDR1 MGHRA and CDR2 YSYEKL. The CDR3: CASSYQTSGGAETQYF. CDR3 nucleotide sequence: TGCGCCAGCAGCTACCAGACTAGCGGGGGGGCGGAGACCCAGTACTTC.

The gene calls are TRBV6-6 and TRBJ2-7; unclear D gene. Germline-derived CDR1 and CDR2 are MNHNY and SVGAGI (reference sequence). There are 11 residues in the CDR3. V dropped 5 bases and J dropped 1 base, with 3 bases sitting between them. CDR3 DNA: TGTGCCAGCAGTCCTTCCTACGAGCAGTACTTC. Encoded protein: CASSPSYEQYF.

The chain links TRBV11-3 to TRBJ1-4, with TRBD1 as a possible D gene (5 bases). This CDR3 is 14 amino acids long. Germline CDR1 SGHNT, CDR2 YENEEA. V shed 3 bases and J shed 14 bases, with 19 bases lying between them. The CDR3 DNA reads as TGTGCCAGCAGCTTGACAGCCTCCACCGGGACCCTGTTTTTT. Its protein is CASSLTASTGTLFF.

V gene TRBV5-1 combines with J gene TRBJ2-5, with D hard to call. Germline lookup yields CDR1 SGHRS and CDR2 YFSETQ. CDR3 length: 15 amino acids. Between the trimmed V and J ends, which lost 1 base and 5 bases, there was a span of 15 bases. The CDR3 sequence is CASSLPTTIGETQYF. Written as DNA, the CDR3 is TGCGCCAGCAGCTTGCCCACAACTATCGGGGAGACCCAGTACTTC.

V gene TRBV29-1 combines with J gene TRBJ1-4; D is possibly TRBD1 (5 bases). With 4 bases removed from V and 4 bases from J, the gap between germline ends came to 10 bases. The germline V gene encodes CDR1 SQVTM and CDR2 ANQGSEA. The CDR3 totals 13 residues. The DNA of the CDR3 is TGCAGCGTTGCAGGGTTGGGTAATGAAAAACTGTTTTTT. Translated: CSVAGLGNEKLFF.

V gene TRBV9 combines with J gene TRBJ1-2, with no clear D. CDR3 length: 17 amino acids. Germline V gene lookup returns CDR1 SGDLS and CDR2 YYNGEE. Trimming removed 3 bases from V and 0 bases from J, with 18 bases in between. Written as DNA, the CDR3 is TGTGCCAGCAGCGCGCGGGTGAGCCCAGGAGCTAACTATGGCTACACCTTC. The encoded protein is CASSARVSPGANYGYTF.

V usage is TRBV10-3 and J usage is TRBJ2-3, with 7 bases fitting TRBD1. The V gene's germline CDR1 is ENHRY and CDR2 SYGVKD. V trimming: 7 bases; J trimming: 2 bases; junction bases outside the gene matches: 3. This CDR3 has 13 amino acids. The CDR3 nucleotides read TGTGCCATCAATACAGGGGACACAGATACGCAGTATTTT. It translates to CAINTGDTDTQYF.

The chain has TRBV7-2 and TRBJ1-5, with TRBD1 matching over 8 bases. Losses at the gene ends were 2 bases for V and 4 bases for J; bases not matched to a gene: 7. The CDR3 is 16 residues long. Germline V gene lookup returns CDR1 SGHTA and CDR2 FQGNSA. Here the CDR3 DNA reads TGTGCCAGCAGCTTATCGGCAGGGGGCCTGAATCAGCCCCAGCATTTT. This gives the protein CASSLSAGGLNQPQHF.

This rearrangement joins TRBV14 to TRBJ1-6; TRBD1 agrees at 8 bases. The V segment lost 5 bases and the J segment 7 bases; nucleotides outside the gene matches: 7. The CDR3 is made up of 15 amino acids. CDR1 is SGHDN and CDR2 is FVKESK in the germline V gene. CDR3 residues: CASSYGQGLNSPLHF. The CDR3 nucleotides read TGTGCCAGCAGCTATGGACAGGGCCTCAATTCACCCCTCCACTTT.

The V and J genes are TRBV6-5 and TRBJ1-4, with no clear D. V was pared by 0 bases and J by 6 bases, with 14 bases between. Looked up from germline, CDR1 is MNHEY and CDR2 is SVGAGI. CDR3 length equals 16 residues. CDR3 protein: CASSYSGSRTDEKLFF. The CDR3 DNA reads as TGTGCCAGCAGTTACTCTGGGTCCAGGACTGATGAAAAACTGTTTTTT.

This clone came up once. The chain has TRBV19 and TRBJ1-5, with TRBD1 as a possible D gene (6 bases). Germline CDR1 is LNHDA and CDR2 is SQIVND (reference sequence). This CDR3 has 14 amino acids. V lost 8 bases to trimming and J lost 4 bases, with 15 bases between them. Written as DNA, the CDR3 is TGTGCCAGTGGGGGCCCAGGAGATAATCAGCCCCAGCATTTT. Translation: CASGGPGDNQPQHF.

J is TRBJ1-2 and V is TRBV9, with a possible D match to TRBD1 (5 bases). V shed 4 bases and J shed 4 bases, with 14 bases lying between them. Germline V gene data show CDR1 as SGDLS and CDR2 as YYNGEE. This CDR3 comprises 14 residues. CDR3 DNA sequence: TGTGCCAGCAGCTTGTCGGGACTGCTCTATGGCTACACCTTC. Translation: CASSLSGLLYGYTF.

V is TRBV18 and J is TRBJ1-2; 7 bases align to TRBD1. Germline CDR1 KGHSH, CDR2 LQKENI. With 6 bases clipped from V and 4 bases from J, the junction kept 8 bases outside the gene matches. CDR3 length equals 14 residues. The CDR3 region is CASSPPGQIYGYTF. In DNA form, the CDR3 reads TGTGCCAGCTCCCCCCCGGGACAGATCTATGGCTACACCTTC.

This clone was seen only once. The CDR3 loop reads CASSLEGTAHTEAFF. Here the CDR3 DNA reads TGTGCCAGCAGCTTAGAGGGGACAGCTCACACTGAAGCTTTCTTT. The chain links TRBV7-9 to TRBJ1-1; 7 positions match TRBD1. The CDR3 is 15 residues long. V trimming: 1 base; J trimming: 3 bases; junction bases outside the gene matches: 5. Germline V gene sequence: CDR1 SEHNR, CDR2 FQNEAQ (reference sequence).

This chain links TRBV10-3 with TRBJ2-3; TRBD1 or TRBD2 may be the D gene (5 bases each). Trimming left V 6 bases short and J 1 base short, with 11 bases between. Germline CDR1 reads ENHRY; CDR2 reads SYGVKD. The CDR3 has 14 amino acids. DNA for the CDR3: TGTGCCATCAGCCGAGTGGGGGGCACAGATACGCAGTATTTT. Translating it yields CAISRVGGTDTQYF.

Regarding this clone: The sample contains more than one DNA sequence encoding this CDR3. V is TRBV10-1 and J is TRBJ2-2; D not resolved. The germline CDR1 and CDR2 sequences are WNHNN and SYGVQD (reference sequence). Trimming pared 5 bases from V and 5 bases from J, leaving 6 bases between. The CDR3 extends over 12 amino acids. CDR3 sequence (DNA): TGCGCCAGCAGTTTGGGTACCGGGGAGCTGTTTTTT. Its protein product is CASSLGTGELFF.